This passage covers 30 T cell receptor beta chains from one sample sequenced in a study of blood T cell repertoires in COVID-19. Sequencing used immunoSEQ multiplex PCR; TCRdb keeps in-frame clones, though not all of them. The data show tens of thousands of clones, around 85% seen once. What was sequenced was peripheral blood. The source of these receptors is a human donor in a cohort sampled during active COVID-19.

The chain employs TRBV6-5 and TRBJ2-5, with TRBD2 matching 8 bases. The CDR3 spans 16 residues. V gave up 4 bases and J gave up 0 bases; unmatched junction bases: 7. Germline V gene lookup returns CDR1 MNHEY and CDR2 SVGAGI. The CDR3 spells CASSSMGLDDQETQYF. As DNA, the CDR3 is TGTGCCAGCAGTTCGATGGGACTAGACGACCAAGAGACCCAGTACTTC.

This sequence joins TRBV24-1 and TRBJ1-1; 7 bases map to TRBD1. Unmatched junction bases numbered 5, after V lost 2 bases and J lost 3 bases. Germline-derived CDR1 and CDR2 are KGHDR and SFDVKD. This CDR3 contains 15 residues. The CDR3 protein is CATSDSRGRDTEAFF. CDR3 nucleotide sequence: TGTGCCACCAGTGATTCAAGGGGGCGGGACACTGAAGCTTTCTTT.

This chain joins TRBV12-3 or TRBV12-4 and TRBJ1-3; D is undetermined. V lost 3 bases, J lost 8 bases, and 5 bases lay in between. The CDR3 length is 11 residues. In DNA, the CDR3 is TGTGCCAGCAGTTTGGCAGACACCATATATTTT. Translating it yields CASSLADTIYF.

The chain combines TRBV5-5 with TRBJ2-5, with a possible D match to TRBD2 (6 bases). CDR1 is SGHKS, CDR2 YYEKEE, per germline (reference sequence). Trimming shortened V by 1 base and J by 3 bases, and 16 bases separated the two germline ends. The CDR3 spans 16 residues. The CDR3 is CASSLRWGDGKETQYF. The CDR3 nucleotides read TGTGCCAGCAGCTTGAGGTGGGGGGATGGCAAAGAGACCCAGTACTTC.

The genes are TRBV12-5 and TRBJ2-5; D might be TRBD1 (6 bases). V was trimmed by 6 bases and J by 1 base, leaving 12 bases between them. The CDR3 runs to 14 residues. Per the germline V gene, CDR1 is LGHNT and CDR2 is FRNRAP. This CDR3 is CASGPQGLQETQYF. The CDR3 DNA sequence: TGTGCTAGTGGACCCCAGGGGCTCCAAGAGACCCAGTACTTC.

The chain recombines TRBV19 with TRBJ2-7; 10 nucleotides line up with TRBD1. J was trimmed by 6 bases and V by 4 bases; bases with no gene match: 6. The CDR3 is made up of 14 amino acids. CDR1 is LNHDA and CDR2 is SQIVND in the germline V gene (reference sequence). CDR3 loop: CASSTGTGVSEQYF. DNA of the CDR3: TGTGCCAGTAGTACCGGGACAGGGGTGTCCGAGCAGTACTTC.

The gene calls are TRBV30 and TRBJ1-1; perhaps TRBD1 as D (5 bases). The CDR3 extends over 13 amino acids. V was pared by 5 bases and J by 4 bases, with 14 bases between. Germline loops: CDR1 GTSNPN, CDR2 SVGIG (reference sequence). This CDR3 reads CAWGAQGGTEAFF. The CDR3 DNA reads as TGTGCCTGGGGTGCGCAGGGAGGCACTGAAGCTTTCTTT.

The chain carries TRBV24-1 and TRBJ1-2, with no clear D. The germline V gene encodes CDR1 KGHDR and CDR2 SFDVKD. This CDR3 is 14 amino acids long. Deletions cut 9 bases from V and 2 bases from J, with 15 bases between. In nucleotides, the CDR3 is TGTGCCACCGGGAGCGGGTACGGAAACTATGGCTACACCTTC. It specifies CATGSGYGNYGYTF.

The gene calls are TRBV19 and TRBJ1-5; unclear D gene. This CDR3 comprises 13 residues. The germline gives CDR1 LNHDA, CDR2 SQIVND (reference sequence). V was clipped by 6 bases and J by 5 bases, with 11 bases between them. In DNA form, the CDR3 reads TGTGCCAGTAGGGAGGTTTGGCATCAGCCCCAGCATTTT. Translating it yields CASREVWHQPQHF.

The chain carries TRBV18 and TRBJ1-4; a weak D match, TRBD1 (5 bases). V was trimmed by 4 bases and J by 4 bases, leaving 7 bases between them. From germline, CDR1 is KGHSH and CDR2 LQKENI. The CDR3 has 13 residues. The DNA for the CDR3 is TGTGCCAGCTCACGAGACAGTAATGAAAAACTGTTTTTT. This codes for CASSRDSNEKLFF.

The chain recombines TRBV2 with TRBJ1-1, with 8 bases lining up with TRBD1. V lost 5 bases to trimming and J lost 5 bases; unmatched junction nucleotides: 7. The CDR3 sequence is 14 residues long. CDR1 SNHLY and CDR2 FYNNEI come from the germline V gene. As DNA, the CDR3 is TGTGCCAGCAGTATCCAGGGGGCTAGAACTGAAGCTTTCTTT. It specifies CASSIQGARTEAFF.

This chain uses TRBV3-1 (or the pseudogene TRBV3-2) with TRBJ2-7; tentatively, D is TRBD1 (6 bases). Trimming took 4 bases from V and 5 from J, leaving 15 bases between them. There are 14 residues in the CDR3. CDR1 and CDR2 (germline): LGHDT, YNNKEL (reference sequence). CDR3: CASSPQGNPNEQYF. In DNA, the CDR3 is TGTGCCAGCAGCCCACAGGGAAACCCCAACGAGCAGTACTTC.

The genes are TRBV7-2 and TRBJ2-5, with D possibly being TRBD1 (5 bases). CDR1 and CDR2 from the germline V gene are SGHTA and FQGNSA. This CDR3 is built from 14 residues. V was cut by 2 bases and J by 1 base, with 8 bases left in between. The CDR3 region has the DNA TGTGCCAGCAGCTTAAAGGGGCCCCAAGAGACCCAGTACTTC. This encodes CASSLKGPQETQYF.

The rearrangement uses TRBV2 and TRBJ2-7; D gene unclear. Germline V gives CDR1 SNHLY, CDR2 FYNNEI. V lost 1 base to trimming and J lost 6 bases, with 10 bases between them. CDR3 length: 13 residues. In DNA form, the CDR3 reads TGTGCCAGCAGTGAAGGTCCTGGGCTCGAGCAGTACTTC. It specifies CASSEGPGLEQYF.

This chain joins TRBV7-2 and TRBJ2-7, with 9 bases that match TRBD2. Germline values: CDR1 SGHTA, CDR2 FQGNSA. The CDR3 contains 19 residues. After removal of 1 base from V and 0 bases from J, the junction contained 13 bases not matched to a gene. CDR3 in DNA: TGTGCCAGCAGCTTAGGGATGGGGTTAGCGGGGGCCAGCTCCTACGAGCAGTACTTC. Protein product: CASSLGMGLAGASSYEQYF.

The genes are TRBV9 and TRBJ1-4; weak D call: TRBD1 (5 bases). Trimming left V 1 base short and J 7 bases short, with 11 bases between. From germline, CDR1 is SGDLS and CDR2 YYNGEE. CDR3 size: 14 residues. CDR3 protein: CASSVTGVAEKLFF. CDR3 DNA sequence: TGTGCCAGCAGCGTAACGGGGGTGGCTGAAAAACTGTTTTTT.

This clone was seen a single time. The rearrangement uses TRBV6-1 and TRBJ2-5; D gene uncertain. Germline assignment: CDR1 MNHNS and CDR2 SASEGT. The ends were cut back, 2 bases at V and 0 bases at J, with 4 bases in the middle. The CDR3 totals 13 residues. The CDR3, as DNA: TGTGCCAGCAGTGAATCAGACCAAGAGACCCAGTACTTC. Its protein is CASSESDQETQYF.

V and J are TRBV10-3 and TRBJ1-1; 8 nucleotides line up with TRBD1. The CDR3 spans 14 residues. The V gene end was trimmed by 6 bases and the J gene end by 7 bases; junction bases not matched to a gene: 10. CDR1 is ENHRY and CDR2 is SYGVKD in the germline V gene. CDR3 DNA sequence: TGTGCCATCAGAGGACCACAGGGGGTGAATGAAGCTTTCTTT. Translation: CAIRGPQGVNEAFF.

Only a few counts were recorded for this clone. J is TRBJ1-3 and V is TRBV6-1; D is undetermined. The CDR3 length is 13 residues. The germline V gene has CDR1 MNHNS and CDR2 SASEGT. V lost 2 bases to trimming and J lost 11 bases, with 13 bases between them. Here the CDR3 reads CASSEPSGWAIYF. The CDR3 region has the DNA TGTGCCAGCAGTGAACCGTCCGGGTGGGCCATATATTTT.

V gene TRBV6-4 combines with J gene TRBJ2-3; D gene uncertain. CDR1 and CDR2 from the germline V gene are MRHNA and SNTAGT. V was trimmed by 1 base and J by 1 base, leaving 6 bases between them. This CDR3 is 14 amino acids long. This chain's CDR3 is CASSDYGGTDTQYF. CDR3 DNA: TGTGCCAGCAGTGACTACGGAGGCACAGATACGCAGTATTTT.

CDR3 nucleotides: TGCGCCACCCGAGGGGCTTCGGGACTAGCGGGCAGGGGTGAGCAGTTCTTC. Its translation is CATRGASGLAGRGEQFF. This chain joins TRBV10-2 and TRBJ2-1; the match to TRBD2 covers 12 bases. V dropped 10 bases and J dropped 9; count of bases not matched to a gene: 19. The germline V gene has CDR1 WSHSY and CDR2 SAAADI. The CDR3 loop spans 17 amino acids.

This chain joins TRBV6-5 and TRBJ1-1; 7 bases map to TRBD1. Trimming cost V 6 bases and J 5 bases; bases outside gene matches: 12. This CDR3 region has 15 residues. Germline CDR1 and CDR2: MNHEY and SVGAGI. Written as DNA, the CDR3 is TGTGCCAGCAGGGGACAGCTTATGGGGCGGACTGAAGCTTTCTTT. This codes for CASRGQLMGRTEAFF.

This sequence joins TRBV6-1 and TRBJ2-7; TRBD2 aligns across 10 bases. The CDR3 is 16 amino acids. The trim removed 4 bases at V and 2 bases at J, leaving 8 bases unmatched. The V gene's germline CDR1 is MNHNS and CDR2 SASEGT. The CDR3 coding sequence is TGTGCCAGCAGTGGGGTTCATAGCGGGGGGCCCTACGAGCAGTACTTC. Translation gives CASSGVHSGGPYEQYF.

The chain uses TRBV28 and TRBJ1-2; D gene uncertain. Trimming took 3 bases from V and 4 from J, leaving 9 bases between them. The CDR3 consists of 13 residues. Germline values: CDR1 MDHEN, CDR2 SYDVKM. This chain's CDR3 is CASSFSLSYGYTF. The CDR3 nucleotides read TGTGCCAGCAGTTTTTCTCTCAGCTATGGCTACACCTTC.

The rearrangement joins TRBV6-2 or TRBV6-3 to TRBJ1-2; maybe TRBD1 (6 bases). V dropped 6 bases and J dropped 2 bases, with 13 bases sitting between them. From germline, CDR1 is MNHEY and CDR2 SVGEGT. The CDR3 is 14 amino acids. CDR3 in DNA: TGTGCCAGCAGCCCCCGGACAGAGAACTATGGCTACACCTTC. It is translated as CASSPRTENYGYTF.

The chain has TRBV18 and TRBJ1-3; D remains ambiguous. CDR1 KGHSH and CDR2 LQKENI come from the germline V gene. V lost 2 bases and J 0 bases, leaving 5 bases between the germline ends. CDR3 size: 14 residues. CDR3 amino acids: CASSPNFSGNTIYF. CDR3 DNA sequence: TGTGCCAGCTCACCAAACTTCTCTGGAAACACCATATATTTT.

The sample holds one count of this clone. This rearrangement joins TRBV20-1 to TRBJ1-1; no clear D. The CDR3 covers 11 residues. V was clipped by 3 bases and J by 7 bases, with 9 bases between them. Germline V gene lookup returns CDR1 DFQATT and CDR2 SNEGSKA (reference sequence). The CDR3 loop reads CSAREDGEAFF. CDR3 in DNA: TGCAGTGCTAGGGAGGACGGTGAAGCTTTCTTT.

This clone was found once. This sequence joins TRBV30 and TRBJ1-2; perhaps TRBD1 as D (6 bases). V lost 2 bases and J 1 base, leaving 14 bases between the germline ends. The CDR3 consists of 15 residues. CDR1 is GTSNPN and CDR2 is SVGIG in the germline V gene (reference sequence). CDR3 coding DNA: TGTGCCTGGAGTCAACCGGGACAATATAACTATGGCTACACCTTC. Protein product: CAWSQPGQYNYGYTF.

The chain is built from TRBV19 and TRBJ2-7, with D unresolved. The CDR3 loop spans 11 amino acids. V was shortened by 6 bases and J by 3 bases, with 6 bases between the two germline ends. Germline V gives CDR1 LNHDA, CDR2 SQIVND (reference sequence). Here the CDR3 reads CASSSGYEQYF. CDR3 sequence (DNA): TGTGCCAGTAGCTCGGGCTACGAGCAGTACTTC.

This chain joins TRBV18 and TRBJ2-2, with TRBD1 as a possible D gene (6 bases). Germline lookup yields CDR1 KGHSH and CDR2 LQKENI. V was trimmed by 3 bases and J by 1 base, leaving 9 bases between them. The CDR3 loop spans 15 amino acids. CDR3 bases: TGTGCCAGCTCACCTGGACAGATGAACACCGGGGAGCTGTTTTTT. This codes for CASSPGQMNTGELFF.